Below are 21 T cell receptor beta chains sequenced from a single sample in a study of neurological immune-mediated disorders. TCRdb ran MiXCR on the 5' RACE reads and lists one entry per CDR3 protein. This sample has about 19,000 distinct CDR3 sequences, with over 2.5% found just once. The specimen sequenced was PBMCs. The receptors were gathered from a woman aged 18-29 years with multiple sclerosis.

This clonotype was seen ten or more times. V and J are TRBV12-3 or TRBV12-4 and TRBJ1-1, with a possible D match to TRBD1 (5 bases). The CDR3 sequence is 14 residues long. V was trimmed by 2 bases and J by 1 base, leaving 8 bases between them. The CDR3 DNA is TGTGCCAGCAGTTTAAGTGACAGGAACACTGAAGCTTTCTTT. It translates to CASSLSDRNTEAFF.

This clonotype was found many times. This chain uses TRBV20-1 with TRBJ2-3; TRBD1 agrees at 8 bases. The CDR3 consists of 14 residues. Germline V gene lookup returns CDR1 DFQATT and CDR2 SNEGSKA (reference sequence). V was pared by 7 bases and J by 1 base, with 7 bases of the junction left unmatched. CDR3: CSVAGGRGTDTQYF. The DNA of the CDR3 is TGCAGTGTAGCAGGGGGCAGGGGCACAGATACGCAGTATTTT.

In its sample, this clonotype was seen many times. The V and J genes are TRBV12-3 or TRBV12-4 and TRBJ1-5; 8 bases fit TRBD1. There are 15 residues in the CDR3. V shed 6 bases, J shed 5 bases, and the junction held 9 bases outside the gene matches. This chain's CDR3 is CASSRRTGSHQPQHF. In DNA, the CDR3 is TGTGCCAGCAGCCGAAGGACAGGGAGCCATCAGCCCCAGCATTTT.

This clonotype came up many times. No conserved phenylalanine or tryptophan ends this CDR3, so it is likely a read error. The CDR3 reads CASSFQTGGQETQYY. The CDR3 coding sequence is TGTGCCAGCAGCTTCCAGACAGGGGGCCAAGAGACCCAGTACTAC. V gene TRBV7-9 combines with J gene TRBJ2-5; 9 nucleotides agree with TRBD1. CDR1 SEHNR and CDR2 FQNEAQ come from the germline V gene (reference sequence). The CDR3 has 15 amino acids. V lost 3 bases to trimming and J lost 1 base; unmatched junction nucleotides: 3.

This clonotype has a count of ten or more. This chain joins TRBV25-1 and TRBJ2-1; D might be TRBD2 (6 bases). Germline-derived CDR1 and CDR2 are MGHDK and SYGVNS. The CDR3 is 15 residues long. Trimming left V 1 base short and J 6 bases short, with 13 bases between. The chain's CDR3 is CASSELFSGGNEQFF. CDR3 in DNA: TGTGCCAGCAGTGAATTGTTTTCCGGGGGCAATGAGCAGTTCTTC.

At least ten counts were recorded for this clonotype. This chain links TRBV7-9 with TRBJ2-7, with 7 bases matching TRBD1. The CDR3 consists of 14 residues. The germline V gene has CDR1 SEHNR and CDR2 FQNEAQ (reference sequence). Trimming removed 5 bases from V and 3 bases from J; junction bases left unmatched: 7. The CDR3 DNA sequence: TGTGCCAGCAGCACCCATTCAGGGGGCTACGAGCAGTACGTC. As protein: CASSTHSGGYEQYV.

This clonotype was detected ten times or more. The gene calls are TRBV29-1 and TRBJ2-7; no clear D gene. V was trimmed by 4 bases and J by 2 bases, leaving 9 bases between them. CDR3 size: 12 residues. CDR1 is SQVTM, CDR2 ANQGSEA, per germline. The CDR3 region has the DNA TGCAGCGTTGGAACTCAAACCTACGAGCAGTACTTC. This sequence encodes CSVGTQTYEQYF.

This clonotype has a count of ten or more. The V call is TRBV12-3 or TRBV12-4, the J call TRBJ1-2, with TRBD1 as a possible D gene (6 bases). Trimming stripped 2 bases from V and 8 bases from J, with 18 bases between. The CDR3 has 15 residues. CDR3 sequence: CASSLNDRPGVGYTF. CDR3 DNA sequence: TGTGCCAGCAGTTTAAATGACAGGCCGGGGGTCGGCTACACCTTC.

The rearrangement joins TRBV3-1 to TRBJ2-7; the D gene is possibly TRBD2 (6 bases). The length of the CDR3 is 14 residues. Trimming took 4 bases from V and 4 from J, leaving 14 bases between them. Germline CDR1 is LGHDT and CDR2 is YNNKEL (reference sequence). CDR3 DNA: TGTGCCAGCAGCCCGGGACTTTCACCATACGAGCAGTACTTC. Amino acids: CASSPGLSPYEQYF.

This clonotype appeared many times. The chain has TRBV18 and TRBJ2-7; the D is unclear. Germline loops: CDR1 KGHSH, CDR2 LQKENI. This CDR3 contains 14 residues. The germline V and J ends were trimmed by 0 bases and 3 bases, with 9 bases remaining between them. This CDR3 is CASSPPGFSYEQYF. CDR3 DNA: TGTGCCAGCTCACCACCGGGGTTCAGCTACGAGCAGTACTTC.

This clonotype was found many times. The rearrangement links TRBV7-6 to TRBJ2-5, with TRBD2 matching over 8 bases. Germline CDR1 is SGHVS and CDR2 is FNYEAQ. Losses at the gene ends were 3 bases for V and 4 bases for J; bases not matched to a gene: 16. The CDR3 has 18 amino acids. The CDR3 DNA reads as TGTGCCAGCAGCTTTTCCCCCACGGCGGGGGGAAGAAGAGAGACCCAGTACTTC. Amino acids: CASSFSPTAGGRRETQYF.

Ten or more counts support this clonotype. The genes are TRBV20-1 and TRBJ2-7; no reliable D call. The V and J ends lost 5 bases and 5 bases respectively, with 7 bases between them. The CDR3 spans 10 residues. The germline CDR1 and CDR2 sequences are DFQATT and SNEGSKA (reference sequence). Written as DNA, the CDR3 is TGCAGTGCTGGACGGAACGAGCAGTACTTC. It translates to CSAGRNEQYF.

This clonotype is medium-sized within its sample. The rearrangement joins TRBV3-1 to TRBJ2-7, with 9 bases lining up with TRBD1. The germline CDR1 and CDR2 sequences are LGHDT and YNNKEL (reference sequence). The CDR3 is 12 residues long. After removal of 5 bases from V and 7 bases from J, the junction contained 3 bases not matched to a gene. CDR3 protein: CASSVTGGEQYV. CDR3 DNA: TGTGCCAGCAGCGTGACAGGGGGTGAGCAGTACGTC.

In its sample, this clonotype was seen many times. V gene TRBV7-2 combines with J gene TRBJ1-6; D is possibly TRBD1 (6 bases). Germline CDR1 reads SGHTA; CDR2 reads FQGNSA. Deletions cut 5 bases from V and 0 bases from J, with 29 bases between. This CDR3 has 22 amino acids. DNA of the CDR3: TGTGCCAGCAGCCCCCGGAGGTTGTGGACAGAATCTACGAGCTCCTATAATTCACCCCTCCACTTT. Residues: CASSPRRLWTESTSSYNSPLHF.

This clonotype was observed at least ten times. CDR3: CSARLADRADTEAFF. The CDR3 DNA is TGCAGTGCTAGATTGGCCGACAGGGCGGACACTGAAGCTTTCTTT. The chain employs TRBV20-1 and TRBJ1-1; TRBD1 matches at 7 bases. V trimming: 2 bases; J trimming: 3 bases; junction bases outside the gene matches: 9. This CDR3 spans 15 amino acids. The germline V gene has CDR1 DFQATT and CDR2 SNEGSKA (reference sequence).

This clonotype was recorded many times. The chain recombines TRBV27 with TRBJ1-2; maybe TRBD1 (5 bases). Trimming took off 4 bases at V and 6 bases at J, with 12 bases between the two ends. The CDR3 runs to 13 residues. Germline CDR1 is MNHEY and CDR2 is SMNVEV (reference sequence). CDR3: CASSSPLGDGYTF. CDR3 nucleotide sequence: TGTGCCAGCAGTTCGCCACTAGGGGATGGCTACACCTTC.

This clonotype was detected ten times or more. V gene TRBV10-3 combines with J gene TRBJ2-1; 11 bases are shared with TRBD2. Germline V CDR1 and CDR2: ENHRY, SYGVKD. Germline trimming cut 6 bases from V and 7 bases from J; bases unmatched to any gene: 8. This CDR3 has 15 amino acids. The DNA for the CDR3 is TGTGCCATCAGCGATAGCGGGGGGGCCAATAATGAGCAGTTCTTC. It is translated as CAISDSGGANNEQFF.

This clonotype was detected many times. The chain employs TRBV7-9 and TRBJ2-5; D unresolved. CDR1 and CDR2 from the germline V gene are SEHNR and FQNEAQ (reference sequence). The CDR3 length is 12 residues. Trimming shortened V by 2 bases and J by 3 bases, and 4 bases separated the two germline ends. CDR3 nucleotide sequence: TGTGCCAGCAGCTTATGGGAAGAGACCCAGTACTTC. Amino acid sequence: CASSLWEETQYF.

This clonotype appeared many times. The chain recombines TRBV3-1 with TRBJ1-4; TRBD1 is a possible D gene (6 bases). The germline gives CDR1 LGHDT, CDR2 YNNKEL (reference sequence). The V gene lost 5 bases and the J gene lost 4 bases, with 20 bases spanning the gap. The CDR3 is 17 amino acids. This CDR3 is CASSSWGGTSSNEKLFF. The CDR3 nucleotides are TGTGCCAGCAGCAGCTGGGGAGGGACATCTAGTAATGAAAAACTGTTTTTT.

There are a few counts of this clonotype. CDR3 residues: CSAQSRRQGAQYF. The CDR3 coding sequence is TGCAGTGCTCAATCTAGGCGTCAAGGGGCCCAGTACTTC. J is TRBJ2-5 and V is TRBV20-1; a weak D match, TRBD1 (5 bases). CDR3 length: 13 residues. Per germline, CDR1 DFQATT and CDR2 SNEGSKA (reference sequence). The V end was cut by 5 bases, the J end by 9 bases, with 19 bases between.

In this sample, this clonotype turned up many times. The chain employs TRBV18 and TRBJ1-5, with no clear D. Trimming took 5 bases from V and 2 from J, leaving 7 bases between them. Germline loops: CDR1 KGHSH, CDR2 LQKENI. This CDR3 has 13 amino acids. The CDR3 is CASSKSGNQPQHF. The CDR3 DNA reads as TGTGCCAGCTCAAAGAGTGGCAATCAGCCCCAGCATTTT.